This T cell receptor beta chain is drawn from a study of human T cells and chemical hapten exposure. This clonotype was detected a few times. TCRdb reanalysed the RACE reads using MiXCR and keeps one entry per CDR3 protein. The repertoire holds approximately 97,000 distinct CDR3 sequences, with roughly a quarter as singletons. Germline-derived CDR1 and CDR2 are SGHTA and FQGNSA. With 1 base clipped from V and 3 bases from J, the junction kept 4 bases outside the gene matches. CDR3 length: 17 amino acids. The time point: patch test 3, about 24 weeks after DPC sensitization. Treatment of the sample: therapeutic diphenylcyclopropenone sensitization with weekly scalp DPC.

This receptor was taken from a man between 35 and 55 years old with alopecia areata. Some clones in this sample may be carry-over from other donors' samples. V usage is TRBV7-2 and J usage is TRBJ2-3; 13 nucleotides match TRBD2. Here the sequenced sample was whole blood, taken in connection with sensitization to the hapten diphenylcyclopropenone (DPC). DNA of the CDR3: TGTGCCAGCAGCTTAGGCGGACTAGCGGGAGTAACAGATACGCAGTATTTT. As protein: CASSLGGLAGVTDTQYF.